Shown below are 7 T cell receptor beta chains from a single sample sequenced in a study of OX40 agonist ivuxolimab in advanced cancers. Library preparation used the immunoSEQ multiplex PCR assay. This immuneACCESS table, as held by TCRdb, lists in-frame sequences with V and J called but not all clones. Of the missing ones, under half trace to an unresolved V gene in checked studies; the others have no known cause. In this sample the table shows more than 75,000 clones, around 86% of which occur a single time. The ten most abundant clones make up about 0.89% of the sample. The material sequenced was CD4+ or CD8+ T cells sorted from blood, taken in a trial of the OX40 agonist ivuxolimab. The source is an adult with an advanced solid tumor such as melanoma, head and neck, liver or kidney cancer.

For the CDR3, the DNA is TGCAGCGTTGACGACCTTAGGAACTATGGCTACACCTTC. Amino acids: CSVDDLRNYGYTF. The chain recombines TRBV29-1 with TRBJ1-2; no definite D call. There are 13 residues in the CDR3. CDR1 is SQVTM, CDR2 ANQGSEA, per germline. V was clipped by 3 bases and J by 2 bases, with 10 bases between them.

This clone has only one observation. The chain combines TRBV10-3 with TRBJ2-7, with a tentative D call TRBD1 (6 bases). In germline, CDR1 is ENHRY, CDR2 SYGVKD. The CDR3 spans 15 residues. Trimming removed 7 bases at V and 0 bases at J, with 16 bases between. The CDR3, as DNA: TGTGCCATCAAATCCCGGGAAGGGGGCTCCTACGAGCAGTACTTC. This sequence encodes CAIKSREGGSYEQYF.

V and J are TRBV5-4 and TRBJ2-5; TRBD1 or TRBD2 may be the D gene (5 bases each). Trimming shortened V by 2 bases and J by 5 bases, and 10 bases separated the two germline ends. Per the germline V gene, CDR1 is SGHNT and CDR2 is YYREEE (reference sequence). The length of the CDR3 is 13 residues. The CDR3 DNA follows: TGTGCCAGCAGCTTCAGGGACGTGGAGACCCAGTACTTC. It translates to CASSFRDVETQYF.

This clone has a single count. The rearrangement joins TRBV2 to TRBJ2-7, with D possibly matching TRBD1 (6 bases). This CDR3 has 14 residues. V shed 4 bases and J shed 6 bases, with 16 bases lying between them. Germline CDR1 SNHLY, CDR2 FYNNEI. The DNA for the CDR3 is TGTGCCAGCAGTGTCCTTGGGACGACAGGCGAGCAGTACTTC. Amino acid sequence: CASSVLGTTGEQYF.

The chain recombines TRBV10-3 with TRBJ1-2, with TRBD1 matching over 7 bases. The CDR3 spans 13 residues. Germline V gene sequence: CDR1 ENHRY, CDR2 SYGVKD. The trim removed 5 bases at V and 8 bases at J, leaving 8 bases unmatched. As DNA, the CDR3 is TGTGCCATCAGTCAGACAGGGACCTACGGCTACACCTTC. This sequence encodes CAISQTGTYGYTF.

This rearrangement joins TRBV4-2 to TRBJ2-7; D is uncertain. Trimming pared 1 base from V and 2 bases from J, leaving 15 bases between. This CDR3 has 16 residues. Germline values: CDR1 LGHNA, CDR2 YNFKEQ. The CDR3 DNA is TGTGCCAGCAGCCAAGGGGCAAGCGCGGAGACCTACGAGCAGTACTTC. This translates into CASSQGASAETYEQYF.

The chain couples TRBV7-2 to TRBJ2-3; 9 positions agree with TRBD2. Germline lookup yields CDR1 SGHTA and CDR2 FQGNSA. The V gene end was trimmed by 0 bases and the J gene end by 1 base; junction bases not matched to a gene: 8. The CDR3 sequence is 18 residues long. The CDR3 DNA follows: TGTGCCAGCAGCTTAGCTCCACTAGCGGGCACTGGCACAGATACGCAGTATTTT. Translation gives CASSLAPLAGTGTDTQYF.